Listed below are T cell receptor beta chains from one sample, sequenced in a study of cytotoxic CD8 clonotypes in ibrutinib-treated CLL. Sequencing used immunoSEQ multiplex PCR; TCRdb keeps in-frame clones, though not all of them. The table lists roughly 220,000 clones, roughly 77% of them singletons, with 5.9% in the top ten. The specimen comprised PBMCs, sampled after 12 months of ibrutinib treatment. The receptors originated from a human donor with chronic lymphocytic leukemia. The CDR3 runs from the conserved cysteine through the conserved F or W. Fields, in order: J gene, clone size, CDR3 length, V gene, D gene, CDR3 DNA, CDR3 protein. D genes are given only for firm matches. Not every row has a clone size; where given, it reads once, few, many or a size class.

J: TRBJ2-7
size: NA
length: 14
V: TRBV6-5
D: TRBD1
DNA: TGTGCCAGCAGCTTGGACAGGGGTTCGGGGGAGCAGTACTTC
CDR3: CASSLDRGSGEQYF

J: TRBJ1-1
size: NA
length: 12
V: TRBV30
D: NA
DNA: TGTGCCTGGAATAAGAGTGGGAAGGTTGGTTTCTTT
CDR3: CAWNKSGKVGFF

J: TRBJ1-5
size: NA
length: 15
V: TRBV6-1
D: TRBD1
DNA: TGTGCCAGCAGTCAGGGGGCCAATAGCAATCAGCCCCAGCATTTT
CDR3: CASSQGANSNQPQHF

J: TRBJ1-6
size: NA
length: 14
V: TRBV10-2
D: TRBD1
DNA: TGCGCCAGCAGAGGACAGGGCCTTAGTTCACCCCTCCACTTT
CDR3: CASRGQGLSSPLHF

J: TRBJ2-7
size: NA
length: 14
V: TRBV6-5
D: NA
DNA: TGTGCCAGCAAGGTTGGGCCGGTAAACTACGAGCAGTACTTC
CDR3: CASKVGPVNYEQYF

J: TRBJ2-1
size: NA
length: 15
V: TRBV18
D: TRBD2
DNA: TGTGCCAGCTCACCAGGGGCGGGAGTATACAATGAGCAGTTCTTC
CDR3: CASSPGAGVYNEQFF

J: TRBJ2-7
size: NA
length: 16
V: TRBV9
D: NA
DNA: TGTGCCAGCAGCCCCTCTGGAGGCCTCAGATCCTACGAGCAGTACTTC
CDR3: CASSPSGGLRSYEQYF

J: TRBJ2-7
size: NA
length: 13
V: TRBV6-6
D: NA
DNA: TGTGCCAGCAGTTACTCTGGCGCCTCGGAGCAGTACTTC
CDR3: CASSYSGASEQYF

J: TRBJ1-1
size: NA
length: 13
V: TRBV2
D: NA
DNA: TGTGCCAGCAGTGAAGAGGTGAACACTGAAGCTTTCTTT
CDR3: CASSEEVNTEAFF

J: TRBJ2-1
size: NA
length: 16
V: TRBV28
D: TRBD2
DNA: TGTGCCAGCAGTTTATTGATACTAGCGGGCTACAATGAGCAGTTCTTC
CDR3: CASSLLILAGYNEQFF

J: TRBJ1-4
size: NA
length: 12
V: TRBV5-4
D: NA
DNA: TGTGCCATCCCGGGTCCTAATGAAAAACTGTTTTTT
CDR3: CAIPGPNEKLFF

J: TRBJ1-1
size: NA
length: 13
V: TRBV7-9
D: NA
DNA: TGTGCCAGCAGCTTTCGGCCGAACACTGAAGCTTTCTTT
CDR3: CASSFRPNTEAFF

J: TRBJ2-7
size: once
length: 14
V: TRBV4-1
D: NA
DNA: TGCGCCAGCAGCCAAGCTAGTCGAGGGAACGAGCAGTACTTC
CDR3: CASSQASRGNEQYF

J: TRBJ1-1
size: few
length: 14
V: TRBV29-1
D: NA
DNA: TGCAGCGTTGAAGGGTACAGGCTCACCACTGAAGCTTTCTTT
CDR3: CSVEGYRLTTEAFF

J: TRBJ1-3
size: once
length: 16
V: TRBV28
D: NA
DNA: TGTGCCAGCAGCCCAGCAACAGGGTCCTCTGGAAACACCATATATTTT
CDR3: CASSPATGSSGNTIYF

J: TRBJ1-3
size: NA
length: 18
V: TRBV4-3
D: NA
DNA: TGCGCCAGCAGCCATTCCACACCGGGACCAAGCTCTGGAAACACCATATATTTT
CDR3: CASSHSTPGPSSGNTIYF

J: TRBJ2-3
size: NA
length: 16
V: TRBV7-3
D: TRBD2
DNA: TGTGCCAGCAGCTTCAAACTAGCGGGAGGTGGAGATACGCAGTATTTT
CDR3: CASSFKLAGGGDTQYF

J: TRBJ2-6
size: few
length: 16
V: TRBV27
D: NA
DNA: TGTGCCAGCAGCCGCCTCGGGCCTACTGGGGCCAACGTCCTGACTTTC
CDR3: CASSRLGPTGANVLTF

J: TRBJ1-3
size: NA
length: 17
V: TRBV5-1
D: TRBD1
DNA: TGCGCCAGCAGTTTCGACGGGACAGGGGTGTCTGGAAACACCATATATTTT
CDR3: CASSFDGTGVSGNTIYF

J: TRBJ1-6
size: once
length: 15
V: TRBV7-2
D: NA
DNA: TGTGCCAGCAGCTTAGGGGGCCAAGGTAATTCACCCCTCCACTTT
CDR3: CASSLGGQGNSPLHF

J: TRBJ1-1
size: few
length: 14
V: TRBV5-4
D: TRBD1
DNA: TGTGCCAGCACTCCCGGACAGGTGAACACTGAAGCTTTCTTT
CDR3: CASTPGQVNTEAFF

J: TRBJ1-1
size: NA
length: 14
V: TRBV6-5
D: NA
DNA: TGTGCCAGCACCTCACTTGAATCGGGCACTGAAGCTTTCTTT
CDR3: CASTSLESGTEAFF

J: TRBJ1-2
size: NA
length: 14
V: TRBV27
D: NA
DNA: TGTGCCAGCAGTTTAACAGGGTATGACTATGGCTACACCTTC
CDR3: CASSLTGYDYGYTF

J: TRBJ1-1
size: once
length: 16
V: TRBV5-1
D: TRBD1
DNA: TGCGCCAGCAGCTTGTGGGGGTCAGGACAGGACACTGAAGCTTTCTTT
CDR3: CASSLWGSGQDTEAFF

J: TRBJ2-3
size: NA
length: 15
V: TRBV6-1
D: NA
DNA: TGTGCCAGCAGTGAGTCGGGGCCAGCTCAGGATACGCAGTATTTT
CDR3: CASSESGPAQDTQYF

J: TRBJ2-3
size: NA
length: 14
V: TRBV30
D: NA
DNA: TGTGCCTGGAGTGTGGGCACTAGCACAGATACGCAGTATTTT
CDR3: CAWSVGTSTDTQYF

J: TRBJ1-2
size: once
length: 14
V: TRBV6-6
D: NA
DNA: TGTGCCAGCCGCGACTCCAGGGAACCATATGGCTACACCTTC
CDR3: CASRDSREPYGYTF

J: TRBJ1-1
size: NA
length: 14
V: TRBV5-1
D: NA
DNA: TGCGCCAGCAGCCCACAGGAAGGCGTCACTGAAGCTTTCTTT
CDR3: CASSPQEGVTEAFF

J: TRBJ2-7
size: few
length: 13
V: TRBV19
D: NA
DNA: TGTGCCAGTAGTCCCTGGACAGTCTACGAGCAGTACTTC
CDR3: CASSPWTVYEQYF

J: TRBJ1-1
size: NA
length: 13
V: TRBV19
D: NA
DNA: TGTGCCAGTAGTATCTTGGCGCCCACTGAAGCTTTCTTT
CDR3: CASSILAPTEAFF

J: TRBJ2-5
size: NA
length: 13
V: TRBV7-9
D: TRBD1
DNA: TGTGCCAGCAGCTTCAACAGGGGTGAGACCCAGTACTTC
CDR3: CASSFNRGETQYF

J: TRBJ1-2
size: NA
length: 17
V: TRBV5-6
D: TRBD1
DNA: TGTGCCAGCAGGCCGGGACAGTTATTCTTCACGAACTATGGCTACACCTTC
CDR3: CASRPGQLFFTNYGYTF

J: TRBJ2-5
size: once
length: 17
V: TRBV7-8
D: NA
DNA: TGTGCCAGCAGCTTAGCGCGACTTTCCCGGGACCAAGAGACCCAGTACTTC
CDR3: CASSLARLSRDQETQYF

J: TRBJ2-1
size: NA
length: 17
V: TRBV5-1
D: TRBD2
DNA: TGCGCCAGCAGCCCCGATGGGGCTAGCGGGATTGGGGGTGAGCAGTTCTTC
CDR3: CASSPDGASGIGGEQFF

J: TRBJ2-5
size: NA
length: 15
V: TRBV2
D: TRBD1
DNA: TGTGCCAGCAGGAGGAGGACAGGGGACCAAGAGACCCAGTACTTC
CDR3: CASRRRTGDQETQYF

J: TRBJ2-1
size: NA
length: 15
V: TRBV10-2
D: NA
DNA: TGCGCCAGCCCGGGGCGGGCCAGCTCCTACAATGAGCAGTTCTTC
CDR3: CASPGRASSYNEQFF

J: TRBJ1-2
size: NA
length: 15
V: TRBV7-2
D: TRBD1
DNA: TGTGCCAGCAGCGGGGGGACAGGAGTCAACTATGGCTACACCTTC
CDR3: CASSGGTGVNYGYTF

J: TRBJ2-5
size: NA
length: 15
V: TRBV9
D: NA
DNA: TGTGCCAGCAGCCCTGGGGGGGCGCTTTCGGAGACCCAGTACTTC
CDR3: CASSPGGALSETQYF

J: TRBJ1-2
size: NA
length: 13
V: TRBV19
D: NA
DNA: TGTGCCAGTAGTTCCGGGGCTAACTATGGCTACACCTTC
CDR3: CASSSGANYGYTF

J: TRBJ1-1
size: NA
length: 13
V: TRBV9
D: NA
DNA: TGTGCCAGCAGCCCAGTTTTGAGTGTTCCAGCTTTCTTT
CDR3: CASSPVLSVPAFF

J: TRBJ1-5
size: NA
length: 15
V: TRBV7-8
D: NA
DNA: TGTGCCAGCAGCCATCGGACTGACCGCAATCAGCCCCAGCATTTT
CDR3: CASSHRTDRNQPQHF

J: TRBJ2-6
size: medium-sized
length: 21
V: TRBV4-1
D: TRBD2
DNA: TGCGCCAGCAGCCCTCCCCCATGGACTAGCGGGGGATTCTCTGGGGCCAACGTCCTGACTTTC
CDR3: CASSPPPWTSGGFSGANVLTF

J: TRBJ1-5
size: NA
length: 13
V: TRBV7-9
D: NA
DNA: TGTGCCAGCAGCTTATCGACAGATCAGCCCCAGCATTTT
CDR3: CASSLSTDQPQHF

J: TRBJ1-1
size: NA
length: 14
V: TRBV18
D: NA
DNA: TGTGCCAGCTCACCGGGACGGCAGAACACTGAAGCTTTCTTT
CDR3: CASSPGRQNTEAFF

J: TRBJ1-2
size: NA
length: 16
V: TRBV4-1
D: TRBD1
DNA: TGCGCCAGCAGCCAAGTCCGGGCCGGGACAGGGGTTGGCTACACCTTC
CDR3: CASSQVRAGTGVGYTF

J: TRBJ2-1
size: NA
length: 13
V: TRBV30
D: NA
DNA: TGTGCCTGGACTCGGGGCTCCTACAATGAGCAGTTCTTC
CDR3: CAWTRGSYNEQFF

J: TRBJ1-3
size: NA
length: 15
V: TRBV7-9
D: TRBD1
DNA: TGTGCCAGCAGCTCGGGACAGAGCTCTGGAAACACCATATATTTT
CDR3: CASSSGQSSGNTIYF

J: TRBJ1-5
size: NA
length: 13
V: TRBV28
D: NA
DNA: TGTGCCAGCAGTTTAGGGGGCAGATTGCCCCAGCATTTT
CDR3: CASSLGGRLPQHF

J: TRBJ2-7
size: NA
length: 15
V: TRBV29-1
D: NA
DNA: TGCAGCGTTGCTTTTTTAGGGACCCCCAAGGACGAGCAGTACTTC
CDR3: CSVAFLGTPKDEQYF

J: TRBJ2-1
size: few
length: 13
V: TRBV6-5
D: NA
DNA: TGTGCCAGCAGTTACCGCAGGGGAAATGAGCAGTTCTTC
CDR3: CASSYRRGNEQFF

J: TRBJ1-2
size: NA
length: 12
V: TRBV28
D: TRBD1
DNA: TGTGCCACCGGGACAGCTAACTATGGCTACACCTTC
CDR3: CATGTANYGYTF

J: TRBJ2-1
size: NA
length: 15
V: TRBV18
D: TRBD1
DNA: TGTGCCAGCTCACCAGAGAGGGGGCGGTTCAATGAGCAGTTCTTC
CDR3: CASSPERGRFNEQFF

J: TRBJ1-5
size: NA
length: 15
V: TRBV7-9
D: TRBD1
DNA: TGTGCCAGCAGCTCAACAGGGGGCTGGGGTCAGCCCCAGCATTTT
CDR3: CASSSTGGWGQPQHF